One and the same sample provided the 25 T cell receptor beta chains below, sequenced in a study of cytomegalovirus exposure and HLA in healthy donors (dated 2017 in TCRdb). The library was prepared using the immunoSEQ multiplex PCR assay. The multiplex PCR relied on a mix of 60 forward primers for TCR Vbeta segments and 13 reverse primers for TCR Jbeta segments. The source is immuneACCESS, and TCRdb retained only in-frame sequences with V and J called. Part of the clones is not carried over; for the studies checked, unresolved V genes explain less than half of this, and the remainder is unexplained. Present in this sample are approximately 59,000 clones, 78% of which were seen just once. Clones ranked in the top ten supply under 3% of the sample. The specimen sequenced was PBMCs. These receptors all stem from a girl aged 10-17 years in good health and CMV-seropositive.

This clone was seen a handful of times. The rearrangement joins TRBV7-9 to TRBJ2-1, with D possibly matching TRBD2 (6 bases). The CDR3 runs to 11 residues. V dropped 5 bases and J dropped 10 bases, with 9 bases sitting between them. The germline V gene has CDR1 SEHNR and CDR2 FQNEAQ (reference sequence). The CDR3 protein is CASSQRGEQFF. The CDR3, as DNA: TGTGCCAGCAGCCAACGGGGGGAGCAGTTCTTC. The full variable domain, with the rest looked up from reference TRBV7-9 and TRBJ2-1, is DTGVSQNPRHKITKRGQNVTFRCDPISEHNRLYWYRQTLGQGPEFLTYFQNEAQLEKSRLLSDRFSAERPKGSFSTLEIQRTEQGDSAMYLCASSQRGEQFFGPGTRLTVL.

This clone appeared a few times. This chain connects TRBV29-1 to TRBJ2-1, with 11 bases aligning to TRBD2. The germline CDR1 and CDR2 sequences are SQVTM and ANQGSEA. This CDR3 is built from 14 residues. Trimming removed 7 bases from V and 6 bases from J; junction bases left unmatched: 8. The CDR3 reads CSALAGGPFNEQFF. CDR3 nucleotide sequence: TGCAGCGCTTTAGCGGGAGGGCCCTTCAATGAGCAGTTCTTC.

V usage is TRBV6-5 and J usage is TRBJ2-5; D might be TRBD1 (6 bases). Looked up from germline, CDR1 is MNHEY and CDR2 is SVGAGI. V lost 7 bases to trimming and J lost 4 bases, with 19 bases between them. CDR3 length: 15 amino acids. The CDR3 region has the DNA TGTGCCAGCACCGCCAGCCCACAGGGTAGAGAGACCCAGTACTTC. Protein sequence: CASTASPQGRETQYF.

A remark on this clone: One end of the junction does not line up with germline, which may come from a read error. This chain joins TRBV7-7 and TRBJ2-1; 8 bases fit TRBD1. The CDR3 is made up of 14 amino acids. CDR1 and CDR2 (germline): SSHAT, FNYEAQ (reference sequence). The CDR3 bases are TGTGCTAGCAGTCTACAGGGGGACTACAATGAGCAGTTCTTC. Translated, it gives CASSLQGDYNEQFF.

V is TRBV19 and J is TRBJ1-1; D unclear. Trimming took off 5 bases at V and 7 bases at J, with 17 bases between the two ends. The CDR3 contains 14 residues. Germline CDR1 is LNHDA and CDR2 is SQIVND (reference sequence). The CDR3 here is CASSSHRGRGEAFF. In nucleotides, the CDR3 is TGTGCCAGTAGTTCCCACCGAGGGAGAGGTGAAGCTTTCTTT.

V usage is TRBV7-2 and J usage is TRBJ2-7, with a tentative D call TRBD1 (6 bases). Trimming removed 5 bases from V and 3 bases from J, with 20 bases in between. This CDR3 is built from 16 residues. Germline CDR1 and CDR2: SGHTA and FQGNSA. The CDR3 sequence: CASSPKGHTGGYEQYF. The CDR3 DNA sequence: TGTGCCAGCAGCCCCAAGGGACACACGGGCGGCTACGAGCAGTACTTC.

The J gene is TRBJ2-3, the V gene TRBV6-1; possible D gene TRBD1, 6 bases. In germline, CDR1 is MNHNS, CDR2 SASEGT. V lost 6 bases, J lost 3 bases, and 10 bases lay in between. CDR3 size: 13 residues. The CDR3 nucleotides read TGTGCCAGCAGCCAAACAGGGACAGATACGCAGTATTTT. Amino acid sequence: CASSQTGTDTQYF.

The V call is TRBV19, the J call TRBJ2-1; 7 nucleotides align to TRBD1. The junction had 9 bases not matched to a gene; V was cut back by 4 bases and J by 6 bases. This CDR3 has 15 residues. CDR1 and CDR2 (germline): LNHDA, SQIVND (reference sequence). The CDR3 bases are TGTGCCAGTAGTAGCGGACGGACAGGAGCCAATGAGCAGTTCTTC. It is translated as CASSSGRTGANEQFF.

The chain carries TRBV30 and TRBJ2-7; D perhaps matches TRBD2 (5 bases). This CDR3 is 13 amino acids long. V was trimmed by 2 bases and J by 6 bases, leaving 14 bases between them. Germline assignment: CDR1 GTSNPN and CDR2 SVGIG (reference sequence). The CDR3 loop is CAWSLESGSEQYF. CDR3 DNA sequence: TGTGCCTGGAGTCTAGAGTCGGGGTCCGAGCAGTACTTC.

CDR3 DNA: TGTGCCAGCAGCTTATTCCTAGCGGGGACGGGGGGAACGCAGTATTTT. Protein sequence: CASSLFLAGTGGTQYF. V and J are TRBV7-2 and TRBJ2-3, with 9 bases matching TRBD2. The V segment lost 2 bases and the J segment 9 bases; nucleotides outside the gene matches: 12. Germline CDR1 SGHTA, CDR2 FQGNSA. This CDR3 spans 16 amino acids.

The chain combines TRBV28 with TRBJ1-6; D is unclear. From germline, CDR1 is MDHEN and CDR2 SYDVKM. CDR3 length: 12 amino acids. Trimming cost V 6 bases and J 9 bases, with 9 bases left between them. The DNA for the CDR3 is TGTGCCAGCAGCTTGCGATCTTCACCCCTCCACTTT. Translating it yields CASSLRSSPLHF.

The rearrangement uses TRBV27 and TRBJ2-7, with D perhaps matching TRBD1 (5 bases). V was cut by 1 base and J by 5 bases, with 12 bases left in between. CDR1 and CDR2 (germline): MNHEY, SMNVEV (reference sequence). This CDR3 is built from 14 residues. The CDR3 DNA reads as TGTGCCAGCAGTTTATATGGCAGGGAACACGAGCAGTACTTC. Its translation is CASSLYGREHEQYF.

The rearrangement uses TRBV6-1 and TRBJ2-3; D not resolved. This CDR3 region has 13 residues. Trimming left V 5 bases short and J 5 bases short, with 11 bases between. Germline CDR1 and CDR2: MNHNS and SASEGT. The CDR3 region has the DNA TGTGCCAGCAGTAGCCTGCGCGGAGATACGCAGTATTTT. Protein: CASSSLRGDTQYF.

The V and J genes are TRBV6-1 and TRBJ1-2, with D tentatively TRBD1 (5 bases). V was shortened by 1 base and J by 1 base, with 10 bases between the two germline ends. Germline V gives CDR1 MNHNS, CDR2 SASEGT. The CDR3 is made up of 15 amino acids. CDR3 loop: CASSEGGVRNYGYTF. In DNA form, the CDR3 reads TGTGCCAGCAGTGAAGGGGGGGTCCGTAACTATGGCTACACCTTC.

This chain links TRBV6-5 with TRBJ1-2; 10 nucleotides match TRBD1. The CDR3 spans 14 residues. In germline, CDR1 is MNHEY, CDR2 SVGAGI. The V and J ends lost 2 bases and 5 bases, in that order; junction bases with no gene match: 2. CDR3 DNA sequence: TGTGCCAGCAGTTACAGGGGACAGGGGTATGGCTACACCTTC. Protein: CASSYRGQGYGYTF.

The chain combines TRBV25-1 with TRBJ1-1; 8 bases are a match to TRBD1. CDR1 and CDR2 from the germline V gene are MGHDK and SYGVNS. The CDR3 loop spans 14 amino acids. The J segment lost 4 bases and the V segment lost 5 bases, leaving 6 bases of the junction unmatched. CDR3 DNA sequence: TGTGCCAGCAGTCCCCTTACAGGGGGCACTGAAGCTTTCTTT. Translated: CASSPLTGGTEAFF.

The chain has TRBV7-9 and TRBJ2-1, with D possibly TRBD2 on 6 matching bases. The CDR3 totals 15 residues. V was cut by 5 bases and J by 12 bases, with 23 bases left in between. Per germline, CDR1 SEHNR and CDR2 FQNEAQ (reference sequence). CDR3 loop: CASSDNMGGAVRQFF. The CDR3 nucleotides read TGTGCCAGCAGCGACAACATGGGCGGGGCGGTTCGGCAGTTCTTC.

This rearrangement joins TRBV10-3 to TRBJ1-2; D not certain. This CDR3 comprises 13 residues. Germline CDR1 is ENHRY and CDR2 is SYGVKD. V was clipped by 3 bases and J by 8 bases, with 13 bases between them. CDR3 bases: TGTGCCATCAGTGAAGATAGAGGGAAGGGCTACACCTTC. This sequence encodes CAISEDRGKGYTF.

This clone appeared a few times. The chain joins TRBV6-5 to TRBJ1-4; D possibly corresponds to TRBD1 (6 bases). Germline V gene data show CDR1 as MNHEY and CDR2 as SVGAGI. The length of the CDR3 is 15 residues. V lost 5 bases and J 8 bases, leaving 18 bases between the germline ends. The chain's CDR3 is CASSPSDGGGEKLFF. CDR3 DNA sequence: TGTGCCAGCAGTCCCTCGGACGGGGGGGGCGAAAAACTGTTTTTT.

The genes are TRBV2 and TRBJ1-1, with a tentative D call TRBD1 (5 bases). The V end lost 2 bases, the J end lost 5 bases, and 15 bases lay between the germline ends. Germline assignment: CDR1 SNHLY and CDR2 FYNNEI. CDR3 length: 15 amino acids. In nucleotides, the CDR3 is TGTGCCAGCAGTGAAATTTCGGGGGTTGGAACTGAAGCTTTCTTT. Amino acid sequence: CASSEISGVGTEAFF.

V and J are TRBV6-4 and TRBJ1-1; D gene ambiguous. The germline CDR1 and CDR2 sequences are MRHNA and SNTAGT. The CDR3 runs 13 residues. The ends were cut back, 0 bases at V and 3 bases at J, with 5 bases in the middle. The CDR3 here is CASSDSTYTEAFF. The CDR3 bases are TGTGCCAGCAGTGACTCGACTTACACTGAAGCTTTCTTT.

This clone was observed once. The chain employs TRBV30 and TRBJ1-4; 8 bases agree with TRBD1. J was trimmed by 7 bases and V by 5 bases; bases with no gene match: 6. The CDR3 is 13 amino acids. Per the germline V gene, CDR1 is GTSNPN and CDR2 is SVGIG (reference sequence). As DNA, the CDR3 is TGTGCCTGGGGGGCCAGGGGGCCTGAAAAACTGTTTTTT. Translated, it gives CAWGARGPEKLFF.

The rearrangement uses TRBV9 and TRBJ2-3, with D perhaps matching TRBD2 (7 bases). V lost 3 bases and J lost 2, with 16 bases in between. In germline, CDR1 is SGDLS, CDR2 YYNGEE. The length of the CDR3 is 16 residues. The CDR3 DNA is TGTGCCAGCAGCGATGGGAGGGGGAGCTCCACAGATACGCAGTATTTT. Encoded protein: CASSDGRGSSTDTQYF.

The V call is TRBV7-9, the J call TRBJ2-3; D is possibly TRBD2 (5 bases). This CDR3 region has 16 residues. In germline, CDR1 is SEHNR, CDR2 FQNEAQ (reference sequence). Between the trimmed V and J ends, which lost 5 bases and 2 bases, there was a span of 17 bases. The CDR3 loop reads CASSQDLAHSTDTQYF. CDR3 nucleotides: TGTGCCAGCAGCCAAGACCTAGCCCACTCCACAGATACGCAGTATTTT.

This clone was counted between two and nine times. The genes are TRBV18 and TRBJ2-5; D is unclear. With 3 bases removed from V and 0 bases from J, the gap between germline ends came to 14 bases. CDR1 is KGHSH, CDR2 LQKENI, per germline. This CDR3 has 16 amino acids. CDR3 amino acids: CASSPSSEQYQETQYF. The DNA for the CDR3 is TGTGCCAGCTCACCCTCTTCAGAACAGTACCAAGAGACCCAGTACTTC.